This passage covers 15 T cell receptor beta chains from one sample sequenced in a study of T cell responses to AZD1222 COVID-19 vaccine. Generated by immunoSEQ multiplex PCR, the TCRdb table keeps only in-frame clones and is missing some. This sample has over 65,000 clones, with just over 90% found just once. The sequencing here drew on peripheral blood, taken on day 0 of MenACWY control vaccination. The receptors here all came from an adult in good health.

V usage is TRBV11-2 and J usage is TRBJ1-5, with unresolved D. From germline, CDR1 is SGHAT and CDR2 FQNNGV. The germline V and J ends were trimmed by 1 base and 6 bases, with 7 bases remaining between them. The CDR3 sequence is 13 residues long. The CDR3 loop is CASSLAYGQPQHF. DNA for the CDR3: TGTGCCAGCAGCTTAGCGTACGGTCAGCCCCAGCATTTT.

This chain joins TRBV19 and TRBJ2-7; TRBD1 is a possible D gene (6 bases). Germline V gives CDR1 LNHDA, CDR2 SQIVND (reference sequence). The CDR3 is 12 residues long. Trimming left V 4 bases short and J 5 bases short, with 9 bases between. The CDR3, as DNA: TGTGCCAGTAGTAAACAGGGCCACGAGCAGTACTTC. Protein: CASSKQGHEQYF. The full variable domain, completed using reference TRBV19 and TRBJ2-7, is DGGITQSPKYLFRKEGQNVTLSCEQNLNHDAMYWYRQDPGQGLRLIYYSQIVNDFQKGDIAEGYSVSREKKESFPLTVTSAQKNPTAFYLCASSKQGHEQYFGPGTRLTVT.

V gene TRBV11-3 combines with J gene TRBJ2-7; the D gene is possibly TRBD1 (6 bases). CDR1 and CDR2 (germline): SGHNT, YENEEA. V gave up 5 bases and J gave up 2 bases, with 7 bases separating them. The CDR3 loop spans 12 amino acids. The CDR3 nucleotides read TGTGCCAGCAGCCGGGACACCTACGAGCAGTACTTC. This codes for CASSRDTYEQYF.

The chain is built from TRBV19 and TRBJ2-1, with D possibly being TRBD1 or TRBD2 (6 bases each). This CDR3 spans 14 amino acids. Germline loops: CDR1 LNHDA, CDR2 SQIVND (reference sequence). The ends were cut back, 7 bases at V and 7 bases at J, with 17 bases in the middle. The CDR3 coding sequence is TGTGCCAGTAAGTCAGGGGCCGGGGGTAATGAGCAGTTCTTC. This encodes CASKSGAGGNEQFF.

The rearrangement joins TRBV5-1 to TRBJ1-5; the D gene is possibly TRBD1 (5 bases). V lost 4 bases, J lost 2 bases, and 10 bases lay in between. Germline CDR1 reads SGHRS; CDR2 reads YFSETQ. CDR3 size: 14 residues. The CDR3 DNA is TGCGCCAGCAGCACTTGGGGGGGCAATCAGCCCCAGCATTTT. This codes for CASSTWGGNQPQHF. Full variable domain (missing parts from reference TRBV5-1 and TRBJ1-5): KAGVTQTPRYLIKTRGQQVTLSCSPISGHRSVSWYQQTPGQGLQFLFEYFSETQRNKGNFPGRFSGRQFSNSRSEMNVSTLELGDSALYLCASSTWGGNQPQHFGDGTRLSIL.

V is TRBV19 and J is TRBJ1-2; 7 nucleotides match TRBD1. V gave up 5 bases and J gave up 4 bases; unmatched junction bases: 13. This CDR3 region has 16 residues. From germline, CDR1 is LNHDA and CDR2 SQIVND (reference sequence). The CDR3 DNA reads TGTGCCAGTAGTTTGCCCCGCCGGGACAGTGTCTATGGCTACACCTTC. Protein product: CASSLPRRDSVYGYTF.

J is TRBJ2-7 and V is TRBV11-2; D not resolved. The CDR3 spans 15 residues. Germline V gene data show CDR1 as SGHAT and CDR2 as FQNNGV. Trimming left V 1 base short and J 0 bases short, with 10 bases between. The CDR3: CASSLALGTSYEQYF. Written as DNA, the CDR3 is TGTGCCAGCAGCTTAGCGCTGGGAACCTCCTACGAGCAGTACTTC.

This chain joins TRBV7-9 and TRBJ2-3, with 8 bases matching TRBD2. The CDR3 totals 17 residues. V shed 0 bases, J shed 5 bases, and the junction held 10 bases outside the gene matches. CDR1 and CDR2 from the germline V gene are SEHNR and FQNEAQ (reference sequence). CDR3 region: CASSLARGSGTVDTQYF. CDR3 nucleotides: TGTGCCAGCAGCTTAGCGCGGGGTAGCGGGACGGTAGATACGCAGTATTTT.

This chain links TRBV14 with TRBJ2-5, with D perhaps matching TRBD2 (6 bases). The CDR3 runs 16 residues. Trimming cost V 3 bases and J 2 bases, with 16 bases left between them. In germline, CDR1 is SGHDN, CDR2 FVKESK. The CDR3, as DNA: TGTGCCAGCAGCCAGAGACGGGGGACGGATCAAGAGACCCAGTACTTC. It specifies CASSQRRGTDQETQYF.

The chain uses TRBV10-3 and TRBJ1-6; D is undetermined. V lost 0 bases to trimming and J lost 8 bases, with 11 bases between them. Germline CDR1 ENHRY, CDR2 SYGVKD. The CDR3 length is 15 residues. The DNA of the CDR3 is TGTGCCATCAGTGAGTCGAAGGTGTTAGATTCACCCCTCCACTTT. Protein: CAISESKVLDSPLHF.

CDR3 DNA sequence: TGTGCCAGTAGTAAACAGGGTGGGCCCCCAAAAAACATTCAGTACTTC. Encoded protein: CASSKQGGPPKNIQYF. V usage is TRBV19 and J usage is TRBJ2-4; possibly TRBD1 for D (6 bases). Per the germline V gene, CDR1 is LNHDA and CDR2 is SQIVND (reference sequence). Trimming took off 4 bases at V and 4 bases at J, with 17 bases between the two ends. The CDR3 totals 16 residues.

DNA for the CDR3: TGTGCCAGTAGTACCCCCCAAGAGGGAGGAAACAATGAGCAGTTCTTC. Its protein is CASSTPQEGGNNEQFF. V gene TRBV19 combines with J gene TRBJ2-1; D perhaps matches TRBD2 (6 bases). The CDR3 runs 16 residues. Trimming stripped 4 bases from V and 5 bases from J, with 18 bases between. Germline lookup yields CDR1 LNHDA and CDR2 SQIVND (reference sequence).

The V gene is TRBV19, the J gene TRBJ1-2; 7 bases fit TRBD1. The CDR3 is 15 residues long. The germline V gene encodes CDR1 LNHDA and CDR2 SQIVND (reference sequence). Trimming at V came to 5 bases and at J to 7 bases, leaving 13 bases not matched to a gene. CDR3 amino acids: CASSPLAPDRVGYTF. In DNA, the CDR3 is TGTGCCAGTAGTCCCCTTGCACCAGACAGGGTTGGCTACACCTTC.

The gene calls are TRBV7-2 and TRBJ1-4; maybe TRBD1 (5 bases). In germline, CDR1 is SGHTA, CDR2 FQGNSA. The CDR3 consists of 15 residues. Trimming left V 1 base short and J 3 bases short, with 9 bases between. The CDR3 sequence: CASSLEGRANEKLFF. CDR3 bases: TGTGCCAGCAGCTTAGAGGGCAGGGCTAATGAAAAACTGTTTTTT.

The CDR3 sequence: CASSLGSGLELFF. DNA of the CDR3: TGTGCCAGCAGCTTAGGAAGCGGGTTGGAACTGTTTTTT. V is TRBV7-9 and J is TRBJ1-4; D gene ambiguous. Germline values: CDR1 SEHNR, CDR2 FQNEAQ (reference sequence). The CDR3 is 13 amino acids. Trimming left V 1 base short and J 12 bases short, with 12 bases between.